The 2 T cell receptor beta chains in this list originate from one sample, sequenced in a study of OX40 agonist ivuxolimab in advanced cancers. Sequencing used immunoSEQ multiplex PCR; TCRdb keeps in-frame clones, though not all of them. The sample consists of 65,000 to 95,000 clones, around 94% of them appearing once. The specimen comprised CD4+ or CD8+ T cells sorted from blood, sampled in a trial of the OX40 agonist ivuxolimab. Receptor source: an adult with an advanced solid tumor such as melanoma, head and neck, liver or kidney cancer.

The chain recombines TRBV7-9 with TRBJ1-4; 9 bases match TRBD1. V was clipped by 5 bases and J by 3 bases; unmatched bases: 4. Germline values: CDR1 SEHNR, CDR2 FQNEAQ (reference sequence). The CDR3 has 15 residues. This chain's CDR3 is CASSEGQGSNEKLFF. For the CDR3, the DNA is TGTGCCAGCAGCGAAGGACAGGGGTCTAATGAAAAACTGTTTTTT.

The rearrangement links TRBV5-6 to TRBJ2-3; TRBD1 or TRBD2 may be the D gene (5 bases each). Looked up from germline, CDR1 is SGHDT and CDR2 is YYEEEE. The V and J ends lost 5 bases and 0 bases respectively, with 10 bases between them. The CDR3 has 14 amino acids. CDR3 region: CASSFGASTDTQYF. The CDR3 nucleotides read TGTGCCAGCAGTTTCGGGGCTAGCACAGATACGCAGTATTTT.